This T cell receptor (beta chain) is drawn from a study of blood T cell repertoires in COVID-19. Study-wide context: COVID-19 samples, acute and convalescent, were from the United States, Italy and Spain. Nucleic acid was either cDNA or gDNA, and it came from T cells, B-cell-depleted T cells, or PBMCs.

Participant age was roughly 18 to 100 years, and participants resided in fewer than 25 US areas. The V and J ends lost 2 bases and 0 bases respectively, with 10 bases between them. Germline assignment: CDR1 MNHEY and CDR2 SMNVEV (reference sequence). This CDR3 region has 15 residues. Authors' methods: Reference gene primer amplification yielded estimated nucleated cell counts. This table comes from immunoSEQ multiplex PCR, and its TCRdb copy is limited to in-frame clones, with some not included. V, J and clone size were drawn from that table, and D and trimming were deduced from the DNA. Of under 450,000 clones listed, around 86% are singletons.

The sequenced sample consisted of PBMCs or T cells enriched from blood (not recorded which). This TCR was sampled from a woman between 45 and 60 years old who had recovered from COVID-19. The chain uses TRBV27 and TRBJ1-1, with D uncertain. Here the CDR3 DNA reads TGTGCCAGCAGTTTAGAGGGCCGTTTGAACACTGAAGCTTTCTTT. Translation: CASSLEGRLNTEAFF.